Reported below is one T cell receptor beta chain. Only in-frame clones appear in the TCRdb table, and some are missing; sequencing was by immunoSEQ multiplex PCR. The table has 50,000 to 65,000 clones, about 92% seen once. CDR3 length equals 16 residues. Germline-derived CDR1 and CDR2 are SGHVS and FQNEAQ. With 5 bases clipped from V and 1 base from J, the junction kept 5 bases outside the gene matches. The sample comes from a study of T cell changes during pregnancy in multiple sclerosis. The sequences come from peripheral blood, collected in the first trimester of pregnancy. The sequence derives from a female donor with multiple sclerosis, enrolled in a pregnancy study. The chain recombines TRBV7-8 with TRBJ2-6; 7 bases align to TRBD1. CDR3 residues: CASSTMTGSGANVLTF. For the CDR3, the DNA is TGTGCCAGCAGCACCATGACAGGGTCTGGGGCCAACGTCCTGACTTTC.